Shown below are 16 T cell receptor beta chains from a single sample sequenced in a study of cytomegalovirus exposure and HLA in healthy donors (dated by TCRdb to 2015 to 2018). The receptor library was made with the immunoSEQ multiplex PCR assay. For the multiplex PCR, a mixture combining 60 forward primers for TCR Vbeta segments and 13 reverse primers for TCR Jbeta segments was used. TCRdb provides this immuneACCESS table in a form limited to in-frame rearrangements. Some clones are lacking; in checked studies, under half of them reflect an unresolved V gene, and why the rest are absent is not known. The table for this sample lists about 110,000 clones; 81% of them were counted only once. Roughly 2.2% of the sample is in the top ten clones. The sequenced sample was PBMCs. The receptors were sampled from a young woman in good health and CMV-seronegative.

This clone was observed once. The V call is TRBV5-1, the J call TRBJ2-3; D might be TRBD1 (5 bases). V was shortened by 0 bases and J by 0 bases, with 11 bases between the two germline ends. Germline CDR1 SGHRS, CDR2 YFSETQ. The CDR3 has 16 residues. CDR3 amino acids: CASSLGQTISTDTQYF. The CDR3, as DNA: TGCGCCAGCAGCTTGGGACAGACGATTAGCACAGATACGCAGTATTTT.

The J gene is TRBJ1-2, the V gene TRBV7-6; a possible D gene is TRBD1 (6 bases). The CDR3 covers 15 residues. The germline gives CDR1 SGHVS, CDR2 FNYEAQ. V lost 1 base and J 6 bases, leaving 15 bases between the germline ends. The CDR3 protein is CASSLDPVAGDGYTF. Here the CDR3 DNA reads TGTGCCAGCAGCTTAGATCCCGTGGCAGGGGATGGCTACACCTTC.

The chain carries TRBV2 and TRBJ2-7, with 8 bases aligning to TRBD1. Germline trimming cut 8 bases from V and 0 bases from J; bases unmatched to any gene: 6. CDR1 is SNHLY, CDR2 FYNNEI, per germline. The CDR3 has 14 residues. The CDR3 spells CASGRDRSSYEQYF. CDR3 in DNA: TGTGCCAGCGGAAGGGACAGGAGCTCCTACGAGCAGTACTTC.

The rearrangement uses TRBV5-4 and TRBJ2-7; 9 nucleotides match TRBD1. Germline V CDR1 and CDR2: SGHNT, YYREEE (reference sequence). This CDR3 contains 17 residues. Unmatched junction bases numbered 9, after V lost 0 bases and J lost 2 bases. The CDR3 loop reads CASSLGQQGAPTYEQYF. The CDR3 DNA is TGTGCCAGCAGCTTGGGGCAACAGGGGGCCCCTACCTACGAGCAGTACTTC.

V gene TRBV29-1 combines with J gene TRBJ1-2, with 9 bases fitting TRBD1. Looked up from germline, CDR1 is SQVTM and CDR2 is ANQGSEA. The trim removed 3 bases at V and 1 base at J, leaving 3 bases unmatched. The CDR3 has 14 amino acids. The CDR3 nucleotides read TGCAGCGTTGACGGGACAGGGAATAACTATGGCTACACCTTC. Amino acid sequence: CSVDGTGNNYGYTF.

V gene TRBV28 combines with J gene TRBJ2-5; a weak D match, TRBD1 (6 bases). The CDR3 covers 14 residues. CDR1 is MDHEN, CDR2 SYDVKM, per germline. Deletions cut 2 bases from V and 4 bases from J, with 11 bases between. Here the CDR3 DNA reads TGTGCCAGCAGTTTAGTAAGCAGGGGAGAGACCCAGTACTTC. As protein: CASSLVSRGETQYF. The complete variable domain, with remaining parts taken from reference TRBV28 and TRBJ2-5, reads DVKVTQSSRYLVKRTGEKVFLECVQDMDHENMFWYRQDPGLGLRLIYFSYDVKMKEKGDIPEGYSVSREKKERFSLILESASTNQTSMYLCASSLVSRGETQYFGPGTRLLVL.

The gene calls are TRBV14 and TRBJ2-2; TRBD2 matches at 14 bases. The trim removed 0 bases at V and 7 bases at J, leaving 10 bases unmatched. CDR1 and CDR2 from the germline V gene are SGHDN and FVKESK. The length of the CDR3 is 19 residues. Here the CDR3 DNA reads TGTGCCAGCAGCCAAGATGGTCCGGGACTAGCGGGAGAGGTCGGGGAGCTGTTTTTT. It translates to CASSQDGPGLAGEVGELFF.

Here the CDR3 DNA reads TGTGCCAGCAGCTTACGTGTAGTGGGAGAAGCGGGATCCCGCGGCGGGGAGCTGTTTTTT. Protein: CASSLRVVGEAGSRGGELFF. This chain connects TRBV7-8 to TRBJ2-2; 7 bases map to TRBD2. Trimming cost V 2 bases and J 7 bases; bases outside gene matches: 22. Per the germline V gene, CDR1 is SGHVS and CDR2 is FQNEAQ. CDR3 length: 20 residues.

The rearrangement joins TRBV9 to TRBJ2-7, with 7 positions matching TRBD2. This CDR3 comprises 16 residues. From germline, CDR1 is SGDLS and CDR2 YYNGEE. V lost 3 bases, J lost 0 bases, and 9 bases stayed unmatched. CDR3 DNA: TGTGCCAGCAGCGAGAGGGACTACTTCGACTCCTACGAGCAGTACTTC. Translated: CASSERDYFDSYEQYF.

This clone was counted a single time. This chain links TRBV6-5 with TRBJ1-1; 8 bases fit TRBD1. The trim removed 7 bases at V and 1 base at J, leaving 5 bases unmatched. In germline, CDR1 is MNHEY, CDR2 SVGAGI. The CDR3 runs 14 residues. The CDR3 sequence: CASKDRDTNTEAFF. The CDR3 DNA sequence: TGTGCCAGCAAGGACAGGGACACGAACACTGAAGCTTTCTTT.

This chain links TRBV18 with TRBJ2-5, with 12 bases identical to TRBD2. The germline CDR1 and CDR2 sequences are KGHSH and LQKENI. The CDR3 covers 15 residues. The junction had 4 bases not matched to a gene; V was cut back by 6 bases and J by 2 bases. This chain's CDR3 is CASSPGLAGQETQYF. The DNA for the CDR3 is TGTGCCAGCTCGCCGGGACTAGCGGGTCAAGAGACCCAGTACTTC.

This clone has a handful of counts. V is TRBV5-6 and J is TRBJ1-3; a weak D match, TRBD1 (5 bases). V shed 3 bases and J shed 1 base, with 8 bases lying between them. CDR3 length: 14 residues. The germline gives CDR1 SGHDT, CDR2 YYEEEE. The CDR3 bases are TGTGCCAGCAGCTGGGGGGTTTCTGGAAACACCATATATTTT. Translation: CASSWGVSGNTIYF.

This clone was detected only once. The rearrangement links TRBV5-1 to TRBJ1-3, with 9 bases matching TRBD1. Germline loops: CDR1 SGHRS, CDR2 YFSETQ. Germline trimming cut 4 bases from V and 8 bases from J; bases unmatched to any gene: 10. The CDR3 has 15 amino acids. The CDR3 DNA follows: TGCGCCAGCAGCCCGGTGGGACAGGGTGCGGACACCATATATTTT. Its protein product is CASSPVGQGADTIYF. Based on the CDR3 plus reference TRBV5-1 and TRBJ1-3, the full variable domain is KAGVTQTPRYLIKTRGQQVTLSCSPISGHRSVSWYQQTPGQGLQFLFEYFSETQRNKGNFPGRFSGRQFSNSRSEMNVSTLELGDSALYLCASSPVGQGADTIYFGEGSWLTVV.

The rearrangement uses TRBV7-2 and TRBJ1-5; D possibly corresponds to TRBD1 (5 bases). V shed 5 bases and J shed 6 bases, with 14 bases lying between them. Per the germline V gene, CDR1 is SGHTA and CDR2 is FQGNSA. The CDR3 extends over 14 amino acids. CDR3 residues: CASSPPGRPQPQHF. The DNA for the CDR3 is TGTGCCAGCAGCCCCCCAGGGCGTCCTCAGCCCCAGCATTTT.

J is TRBJ2-2 and V is TRBV9, with D tentatively TRBD1 (6 bases). The V gene's germline CDR1 is SGDLS and CDR2 YYNGEE. The V gene lost 7 bases and the J gene lost 5 bases, with 15 bases spanning the gap. This CDR3 has 14 residues. CDR3 nucleotide sequence: TGTGCCAGCGGGGGCTGGGTTGGGACCGGGGAGCTGTTTTTT. Protein product: CASGGWVGTGELFF. The full variable domain, with the rest looked up from reference TRBV9 and TRBJ2-2, is DSGVTQTPKHLITATGQRVTLRCSPRSGDLSVYWYQQSLDQGLQFLIQYYNGEERAKGNILERFSAQQFPDLHSELNLSSLELGDSALYFCASGGWVGTGELFFGEGSRLTVL.

This rearrangement joins TRBV11-1 to TRBJ2-3; D is ambiguous. CDR1 and CDR2 (germline): SGHAT, FQDESV (reference sequence). The ends were cut back, 1 base at V and 2 bases at J, with 22 bases in the middle. This CDR3 is built from 19 residues. CDR3 sequence (DNA): TGTGCCAGCAGCTTAGGAGCAGGAATCGCCCAAATCCACACAGATACGCAGTATTTT. Its protein product is CASSLGAGIAQIHTDTQYF.